This paragraph covers one TCR beta chain sequence. The entry originates in a study of blood T cell repertoires in COVID-19. Overall study: The samples span acute and convalescent COVID-19 from the United States, Italy and Spain.

Participant-reported clinical history was the basis for cohort assignment. The repertoire was sequenced with immunoSEQ multiplex PCR; TCRdb's copy has only in-frame clones and lacks some. Here the sample spans 150,000 to 200,000 clones, over 70% being singletons. V lost 6 bases to trimming and J lost 6 bases; unmatched junction nucleotides: 7. The CDR3 sequence is 14 residues long. The germline CDR1 and CDR2 sequences are MDHEN and SYDVKM. The sequence came from a woman aged 55-70 years who had recovered from COVID-19. The sequencing input was PBMCs or T cells enriched from blood (not recorded which). V usage is TRBV28 and J usage is TRBJ1-4; 7 bases fit TRBD1. CDR3 residues: CASRNRGWYEKLFF. In DNA, the CDR3 is TGTGCCAGCAGGAACAGGGGCTGGTATGAAAAACTGTTTTTT. Full variable domain (rest looked up from reference TRBV28 and TRBJ1-4): DVKVTQSSRYLVKRTGEKVFLECVQDMDHENMFWYRQDPGLGLRLIYFSYDVKMKEKGDIPEGYSVSREKKERFSLILESASTNQTSMYLCASRNRGWYEKLFFGSGTQLSVL.